One sample yielded the 10 T cell receptor beta chains listed below, sequenced in a study of shared clonotypes between healthy human individuals. This table comes from immunoSEQ multiplex PCR, and its TCRdb copy is limited to in-frame clones, with some not included. Of about 490,000 clones in the sample, around three quarters are singletons; the top ten hold approximately 12%. The specimen was PBMCs. Receptors originate from a woman aged 40 to 50 in good health. Some clones in this sample may be carry-over from other donors' samples.

This chain links TRBV18 with TRBJ2-7; no definite D call. The CDR3 runs 17 residues. Trimming removed 6 bases from V and 7 bases from J, with 28 bases in between. CDR1 is KGHSH and CDR2 is LQKENI in the germline V gene. CDR3 nucleotide sequence: TGTGCCAGCTCGGTGACTCCACCCTCATTCGATTACGTGGAGCAGTACTTC. Protein: CASSVTPPSFDYVEQYF.

The J gene is TRBJ1-5, the V gene TRBV28, with D unclear. V was clipped by 3 bases and J by 3 bases, with 12 bases between them. Germline V gene data show CDR1 as MDHEN and CDR2 as SYDVKM. The CDR3 totals 15 residues. The CDR3 region is CASSFWSGYNQPQHF. The CDR3 DNA follows: TGTGCCAGCAGTTTTTGGTCGGGATACAATCAGCCCCAGCATTTT. The full variable domain, in which reference TRBV28 and TRBJ1-5 provide the parts outside the CDR3, is DVKVTQSSRYLVKRTGEKVFLECVQDMDHENMFWYRQDPGLGLRLIYFSYDVKMKEKGDIPEGYSVSREKKERFSLILESASTNQTSMYLCASSFWSGYNQPQHFGDGTRLSIL.

This sequence joins TRBV28 and TRBJ1-2; TRBD1 matches at 7 bases. Germline trimming cut 4 bases from V and 9 bases from J; bases unmatched to any gene: 11. Germline values: CDR1 MDHEN, CDR2 SYDVKM. CDR3 size: 14 residues. For the CDR3, the DNA is TGTGCCAGCAGTTCCGGACAGGCTCGTTATAGCTACACCTTC. It translates to CASSSGQARYSYTF.

The chain employs TRBV19 and TRBJ1-2; the match to TRBD1 covers 11 bases. The CDR3 spans 15 residues. Germline CDR1 is LNHDA and CDR2 is SQIVND (reference sequence). J gave up 5 bases and V 5 bases, and 7 bases lay outside the gene matches. In DNA form, the CDR3 reads TGTGCCAGTAGTTCCGGACAGGGGGCTCCTTATGGCTACACCTTC. Translated, it gives CASSSGQGAPYGYTF.

Ten or more counts support this clone. The V call is TRBV6-4, the J call TRBJ2-2; 8 nucleotides match TRBD2. V shed 2 bases and J 5 bases; nucleotides not matched to a gene: 7. The germline CDR1 and CDR2 sequences are MRHNA and SNTAGT. The CDR3 sequence is 16 residues long. The CDR3 loop reads CASSDGLAGLTGELFF. As DNA, the CDR3 is TGTGCCAGCAGTGACGGTCTAGCGGGTTTAACCGGGGAGCTGTTTTTT.

The chain has TRBV7-2 and TRBJ2-3; the D gene is possibly TRBD2 (6 bases). The length of the CDR3 is 12 residues. V lost 6 bases to trimming and J lost 9 bases, with 13 bases between them. Germline V gene lookup returns CDR1 SGHTA and CDR2 FQGNSA. This chain's CDR3 is CASSRDSGTQYF. CDR3 DNA: TGTGCCAGCAGTCGGGACTCCGGCACGCAGTATTTT.

The gene calls are TRBV7-2 and TRBJ1-5; perhaps TRBD1 as D (6 bases). V dropped 2 bases and J dropped 7 bases, with 15 bases sitting between them. This CDR3 spans 15 amino acids. Germline loops: CDR1 SGHTA, CDR2 FQGNSA. Written as DNA, the CDR3 is TGTGCCAGCAGCTTACGGCGGGGGGCGGAACAGCCCCAGCATTTT. This translates into CASSLRRGAEQPQHF.

The count of this clone is one. The rearrangement joins TRBV5-1 to TRBJ2-7; 12 nucleotides agree with TRBD2. The CDR3 contains 17 residues. Germline V CDR1 and CDR2: SGHRS, YFSETQ. Trimming cost V 0 bases and J 2 bases; bases outside gene matches: 6. CDR3 DNA: TGCGCCAGCAGCTTGGGGCTAGCGGGAGGGCAGACCTACGAGCAGTACTTC. Protein sequence: CASSLGLAGGQTYEQYF.

In this sample, this clone turned up a few times. The rearrangement uses TRBV9 and TRBJ1-2, with a tentative D call TRBD1 (6 bases). The V and J ends lost 4 bases and 1 base respectively, with 20 bases between them. The CDR3 runs 17 residues. Germline CDR1 and CDR2: SGDLS and YYNGEE. In DNA form, the CDR3 reads TGTGCCAGCAGCCCCCCTCGTGGGGGCGCGCTTAACTATGGCTACACCTTC. This gives the protein CASSPPRGGALNYGYTF.

This clone was seen a few times. The rearrangement joins TRBV30 to TRBJ2-7; D is possibly TRBD2 (7 bases). In germline, CDR1 is GTSNPN, CDR2 SVGIG (reference sequence). V lost 2 bases and J 3 bases, leaving 11 bases between the germline ends. This CDR3 region has 13 residues. CDR3 in amino acids: CAWSFRGGYEQYF. The CDR3 DNA reads as TGTGCCTGGAGTTTTAGGGGGGGCTACGAGCAGTACTTC.